The sequence of this T cell receptor (beta chain) was determined in a study of long-term antiretroviral therapy in people with HIV. immunoSEQ v3.0 was run at survey level. Profiled with immunoSEQ multiplex PCR; TCRdb holds only in-frame clones, not every one. The data hold 20,000 or so clones, with roughly 80% observed a single time. The germline V and J ends were trimmed by 0 bases and 8 bases, with 14 bases remaining between them. CDR1 and CDR2 (germline): SGHVS, FQNEAQ. This CDR3 spans 15 amino acids. Sequencing used unsorted PBMCs, obtained 2.9 years after starting antiretroviral therapy. This clonotype was obtained from a woman in her thirties with HIV. This chain links TRBV7-8 with TRBJ1-5; no clear D. The DNA of the CDR3 is TGTGCCAGCAGCTTAGCGTATCTGGCTTCGGAGCCCCAGCATTTT. Amino acids: CASSLAYLASEPQHF.